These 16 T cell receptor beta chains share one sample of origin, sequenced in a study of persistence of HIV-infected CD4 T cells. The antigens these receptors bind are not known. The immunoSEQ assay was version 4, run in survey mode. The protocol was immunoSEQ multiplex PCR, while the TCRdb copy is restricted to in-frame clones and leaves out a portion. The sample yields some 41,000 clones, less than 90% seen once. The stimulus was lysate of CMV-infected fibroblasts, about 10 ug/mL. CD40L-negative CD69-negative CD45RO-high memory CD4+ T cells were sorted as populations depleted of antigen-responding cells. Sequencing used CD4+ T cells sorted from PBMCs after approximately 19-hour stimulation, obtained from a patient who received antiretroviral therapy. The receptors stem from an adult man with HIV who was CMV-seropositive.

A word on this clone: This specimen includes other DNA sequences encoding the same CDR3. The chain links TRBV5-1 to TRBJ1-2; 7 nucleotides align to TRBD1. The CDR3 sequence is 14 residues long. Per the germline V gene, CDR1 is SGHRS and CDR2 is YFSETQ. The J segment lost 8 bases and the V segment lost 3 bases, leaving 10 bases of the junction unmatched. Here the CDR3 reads CASSSYQGGEGYTF. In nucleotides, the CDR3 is TGCGCCAGCAGCTCTTATCAGGGGGGTGAGGGCTACACCTTC.

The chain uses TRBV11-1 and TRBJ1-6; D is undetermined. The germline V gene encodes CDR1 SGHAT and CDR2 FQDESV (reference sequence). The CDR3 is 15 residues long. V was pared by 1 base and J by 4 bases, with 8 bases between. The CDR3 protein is CASSLDELYNSPLHF. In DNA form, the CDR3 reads TGTGCCAGCAGCTTAGACGAACTTTATAATTCACCCCTCCACTTT. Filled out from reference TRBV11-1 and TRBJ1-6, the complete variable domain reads EAEVAQSPRYKITEKSQAVAFWCDPISGHATLYWYRQILGQGPELLVQFQDESVVDDSQLPKDRFSAERLKGVDSTLKIQPAELGDSAMYLCASSLDELYNSPLHFGNGTRLTVT.

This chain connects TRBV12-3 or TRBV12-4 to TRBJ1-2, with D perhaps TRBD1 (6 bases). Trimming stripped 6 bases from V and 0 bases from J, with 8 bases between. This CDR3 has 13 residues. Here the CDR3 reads CASSNRANYGYTF. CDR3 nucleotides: TGTGCCAGCAGCAACAGGGCTAACTATGGCTACACCTTC.

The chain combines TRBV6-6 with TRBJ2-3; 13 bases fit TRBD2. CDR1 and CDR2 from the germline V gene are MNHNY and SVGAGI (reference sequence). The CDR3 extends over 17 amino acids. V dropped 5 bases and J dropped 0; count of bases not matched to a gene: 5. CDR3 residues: CASSRTSGGASTDTQYF. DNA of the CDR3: TGTGCCAGCAGTCGGACTAGCGGGGGTGCTAGCACAGATACGCAGTATTTT.

The CDR3 DNA reads TGTGCCAGCAGTCCGGACAGGGAGAGTGGCTACACCTTC. Translating it yields CASSPDRESGYTF. The genes are TRBV27 and TRBJ1-2; 8 bases are a match to TRBD1. The CDR3 extends over 13 amino acids. Germline loops: CDR1 MNHEY, CDR2 SMNVEV (reference sequence). The V segment lost 5 bases and the J segment 7 bases; nucleotides outside the gene matches: 6.

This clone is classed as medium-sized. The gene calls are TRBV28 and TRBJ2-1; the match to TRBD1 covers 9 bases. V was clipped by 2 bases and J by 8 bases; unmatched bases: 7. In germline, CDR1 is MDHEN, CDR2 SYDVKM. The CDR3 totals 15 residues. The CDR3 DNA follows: TGTGCCAGCAGTTTACGTCCGGGACAGGGCGATGAGCAGTTCTTC. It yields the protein CASSLRPGQGDEQFF. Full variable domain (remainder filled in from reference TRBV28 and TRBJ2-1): DVKVTQSSRYLVKRTGEKVFLECVQDMDHENMFWYRQDPGLGLRLIYFSYDVKMKEKGDIPEGYSVSREKKERFSLILESASTNQTSMYLCASSLRPGQGDEQFFGPGTRLTVL.

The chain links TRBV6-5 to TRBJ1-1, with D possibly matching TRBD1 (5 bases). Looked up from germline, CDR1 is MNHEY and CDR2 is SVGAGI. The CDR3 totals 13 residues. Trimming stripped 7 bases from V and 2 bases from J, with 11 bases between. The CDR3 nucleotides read TGTGCCAGCACGACGACAGCAAACACTGAAGCTTTCTTT. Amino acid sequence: CASTTTANTEAFF.

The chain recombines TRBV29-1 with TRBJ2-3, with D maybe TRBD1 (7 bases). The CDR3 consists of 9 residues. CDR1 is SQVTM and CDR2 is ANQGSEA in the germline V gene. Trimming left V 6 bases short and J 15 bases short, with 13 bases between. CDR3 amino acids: CSVEGQNYF. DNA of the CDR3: TGCAGCGTGGAGGGACAGAACTATTTT.

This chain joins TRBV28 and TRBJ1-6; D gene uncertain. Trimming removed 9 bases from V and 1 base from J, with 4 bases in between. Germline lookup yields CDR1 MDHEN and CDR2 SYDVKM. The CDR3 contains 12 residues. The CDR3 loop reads CASHSYNSPLHF. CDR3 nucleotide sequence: TGTGCCAGTCATTCCTATAATTCACCCCTCCACTTT.

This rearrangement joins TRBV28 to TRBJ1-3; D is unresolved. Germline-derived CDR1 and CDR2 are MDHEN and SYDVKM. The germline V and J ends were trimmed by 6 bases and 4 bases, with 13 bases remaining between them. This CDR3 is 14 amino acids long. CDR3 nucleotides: TGTGCCAGCAGGACACAGAAGACGGGAAACACCATATATTTT. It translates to CASRTQKTGNTIYF.

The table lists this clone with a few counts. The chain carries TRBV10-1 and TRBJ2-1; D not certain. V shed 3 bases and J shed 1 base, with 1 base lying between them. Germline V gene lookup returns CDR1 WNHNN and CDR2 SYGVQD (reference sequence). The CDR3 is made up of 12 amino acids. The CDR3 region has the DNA TGCGCCAGCAGTGATTCCTACAATGAGCAGTTCTTC. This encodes CASSDSYNEQFF.

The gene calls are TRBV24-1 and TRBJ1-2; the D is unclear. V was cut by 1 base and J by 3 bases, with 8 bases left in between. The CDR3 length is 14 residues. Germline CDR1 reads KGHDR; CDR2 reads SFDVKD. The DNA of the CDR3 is TGTGCCACCAGTGATTTCGGCGTAGACTATGGCTACACCTTC. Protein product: CATSDFGVDYGYTF.

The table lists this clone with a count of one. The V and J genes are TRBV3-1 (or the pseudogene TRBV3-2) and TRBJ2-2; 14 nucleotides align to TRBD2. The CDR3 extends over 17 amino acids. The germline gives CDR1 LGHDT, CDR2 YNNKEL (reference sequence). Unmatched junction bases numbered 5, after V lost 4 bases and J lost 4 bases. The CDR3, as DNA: TGTGCCAGCAGCCGGACTAGCGGGGGGCAAGGCACCGGGGAGCTGTTTTTT. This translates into CASSRTSGGQGTGELFF.

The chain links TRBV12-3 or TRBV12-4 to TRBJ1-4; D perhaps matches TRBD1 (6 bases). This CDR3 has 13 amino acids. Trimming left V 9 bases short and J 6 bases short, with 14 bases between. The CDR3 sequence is CASCVGADEKLFF. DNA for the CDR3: TGTGCCAGTTGTGTGGGGGCGGATGAAAAACTGTTTTTT.

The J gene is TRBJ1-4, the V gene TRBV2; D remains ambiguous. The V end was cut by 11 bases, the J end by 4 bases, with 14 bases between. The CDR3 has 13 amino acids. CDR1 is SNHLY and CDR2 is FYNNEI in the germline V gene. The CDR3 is CASKRAVNEKLFF. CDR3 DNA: TGTGCCTCCAAGAGAGCCGTTAATGAAAAACTGTTTTTT.

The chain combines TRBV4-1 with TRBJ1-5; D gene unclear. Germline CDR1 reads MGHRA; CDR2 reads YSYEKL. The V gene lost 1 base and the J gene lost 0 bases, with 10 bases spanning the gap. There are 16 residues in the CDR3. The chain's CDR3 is CASSQARLYSNQPQHF. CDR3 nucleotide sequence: TGCGCCAGCAGCCAAGCCCGCCTATATAGCAATCAGCCCCAGCATTTT.